A single T cell receptor (beta chain) is shown here with its context. The CDR3 contains 13 residues. V was shortened by 6 bases and J by 6 bases, with 9 bases between the two germline ends. Source study methods: Amplified reference gene primers provided the basis for estimating nucleated cell counts. Profiling relied on immunoSEQ multiplex PCR, and the TCRdb table lists in-frame clones only, not all of them. The V and J calls and clone size were taken over from that table, and D and trimming were inferred from the DNA. The table shows around 170,000 clones, with around four fifths occurring only once. This sample stems from a study of blood T cell repertoires in COVID-19. In the study overall: The United States, Italy and Spain supplied acute and convalescent COVID-19 samples. Nucleic acid was either cDNA or gDNA, and it came from T cells, B-cell-depleted T cells, or PBMCs.

Material: peripheral blood. The J gene is TRBJ1-6, the V gene TRBV12-3 or TRBV12-4, with unresolved D. The clonotype was recovered from a woman aged 40 to 50 with acute or convalescent COVID-19. As DNA, the CDR3 is TGTGCCAGCAGGAACCCGGTTAATTCACCCCTCCACTTT. As protein: CASRNPVNSPLHF.